This T cell receptor (beta chain) was documented in a study of OX40 agonist ivuxolimab in advanced cancers. On the study more broadly: The treatment was a fully human IgG2 OX40 agonist, ivuxolimab.

Profiled with immunoSEQ multiplex PCR; TCRdb holds only in-frame clones, not every one. The sample gives around 80,000 clones, 85% to 90% of which show up once; around 2.4% is in the top ten. A word on this clone: Its antigen remains unidentified.

Whole-study results and caveats: The work left the antigen specificity of expanded peripheral T cells undetermined.

The V gene lost 5 bases and the J gene lost 7 bases, with 14 bases spanning the gap. The CDR3 has 13 amino acids. The V gene's germline CDR1 is SGHTA and CDR2 FQGTGA. The sequence was obtained from an adult with an advanced solid tumor such as melanoma, head and neck, liver or kidney cancer. Sequencing used CD4+ or CD8+ T cells sorted from blood, obtained in a trial of the OX40 agonist ivuxolimab. V gene TRBV7-3 combines with J gene TRBJ2-5, with D hard to call. The CDR3, as DNA: TGTGCCAGCAGCCTCACGGAATTGGGGACCCAGTACTTC. Encoded protein: CASSLTELGTQYF.